This T cell receptor (beta chain) was retrieved from a study of blood T cell repertoires in COVID-19. Overall study context: Whether acute or convalescent, the COVID-19 samples came from the United States, Italy and Spain. From T cells, B-cell-depleted T cells, or PBMCs came the material, which was cDNA or gDNA.

The authors' processing: By means of reference gene primer amplification, nucleated cell counts were estimated. Here immunoSEQ multiplex PCR was the method, and the copy in TCRdb shows in-frame clones only, minus some. D and trimming come from the DNA, and the V and J calls and clone size come from that table. Of fewer than 250,000 clones in the sample, 70% to 90% were seen once. V lost 1 base and J lost 4; bases outside the gene matches: 3. Per the germline V gene, CDR1 is SGHAT and CDR2 is FQNNGV. This CDR3 has 16 residues. V and J are TRBV11-2 and TRBJ2-1; TRBD2 matches 11 bases. This sequence originates from a woman between 70 and 85 years old with acute or convalescent COVID-19. The sequencing sample was made of peripheral blood. The DNA of the CDR3 is TGTGCCAGCAGCTTAGTTGGGACTAGCGGTTACAATGAGCAGTTCTTC. Translation: CASSLVGTSGYNEQFF.